The next 7 T cell receptor beta chains were all read from a single sample in a study of cytomegalovirus exposure and HLA in healthy donors. The study ran its PCR with 60 Vbeta and 13 Jbeta primers. Profiled with immunoSEQ multiplex PCR; TCRdb holds only in-frame clones, not every one. The repertoire holds over 150,000 clones, with under 90% as singletons. Sequencing was performed on PBMCs. All receptors come from a man between 18 and 29 years old in good health and CMV-seronegative.

V is TRBV7-2 and J is TRBJ2-3, with TRBD2 matching over 13 bases. The CDR3 runs 14 residues. The germline CDR1 and CDR2 sequences are SGHTA and FQGNSA. With 4 bases clipped from V and 10 bases from J, the junction kept 5 bases outside the gene matches. CDR3 bases: TGTGCCAGCAGCTCCGGGACTAGCGGGATTGCGCAGTATTTT. Its translation: CASSSGTSGIAQYF. The full variable domain, in which reference TRBV7-2 and TRBJ2-3 provide the parts outside the CDR3, is GAGVSQSPSNKVTEKGKDVELRCDPISGHTALYWYRQSLGQGLEFLIYFQGNSAPDKSGLPSDRFSAERTGGSVSTLTIQRTQQEDSAVYLCASSSGTSGIAQYFGPGTRLTVL.

The V and J genes are TRBV2 and TRBJ2-3, with 9 nucleotides matching TRBD1. This CDR3 comprises 15 residues. The ends lost 8 bases at V and 2 bases at J; junction bases unmatched: 8. Germline V CDR1 and CDR2: SNHLY, FYNNEI. CDR3 in amino acids: CASGTQGASTDTQYF. The CDR3, as DNA: TGTGCCAGCGGAACACAGGGGGCATCCACAGATACGCAGTATTTT.

The rearrangement links TRBV28 to TRBJ2-3, with D perhaps TRBD2 (5 bases). Trimming removed 3 bases from V and 0 bases from J, with 19 bases in between. The CDR3 length is 18 residues. Germline V CDR1 and CDR2: MDHEN, SYDVKM. Here the CDR3 reads CASSFLRSGDTSTDTQYF. Here the CDR3 DNA reads TGTGCCAGCAGTTTCCTGAGGAGCGGAGACACTAGCACAGATACGCAGTATTTT.

CDR3 region: CASSIGVAGAPYEQYF. The CDR3 DNA reads TGTGCCAGTAGTATAGGGGTAGCGGGAGCCCCCTACGAGCAGTACTTC. V usage is TRBV19 and J usage is TRBJ2-7, with 9 nucleotides matching TRBD2. With V trimmed by 1 base and J by 2 bases, 6 bases remained unmatched. The CDR3 totals 16 residues. CDR1 and CDR2 from the germline V gene are LNHDA and SQIVND (reference sequence).

This rearrangement joins TRBV7-2 to TRBJ2-4; 8 positions match TRBD1. Germline V gives CDR1 SGHTA, CDR2 FQGNSA. V lost 5 bases, J lost 8 bases, and 11 bases stayed unmatched. This CDR3 has 15 residues. DNA for the CDR3: TGTGCCAGCAGCAAATCGACAGGGGTTGACGACATTCAGTACTTC. It codes for CASSKSTGVDDIQYF.

This chain uses TRBV2 with TRBJ2-3, with 9 bases matching TRBD2. CDR1 SNHLY and CDR2 FYNNEI come from the germline V gene. The CDR3 has 15 amino acids. V trimming: 6 bases; J trimming: 6 bases; junction bases outside the gene matches: 10. This CDR3 reads CASSPSGGYTDTQYF. In DNA, the CDR3 is TGTGCCAGCAGCCCAAGCGGGGGGTACACGGATACGCAGTATTTT.

This clone was observed a handful of times. The CDR3 loop reads CASSEMEGSDQPQHF. The DNA for the CDR3 is TGTGCCAGCAGTGAAATGGAGGGCAGTGATCAGCCCCAGCATTTT. J is TRBJ1-5 and V is TRBV6-1; D uncertain. The V end lost 2 bases, the J end lost 5 bases, and 13 bases lay between the germline ends. In germline, CDR1 is MNHNS, CDR2 SASEGT. CDR3 length: 15 amino acids.